These 9 T cell receptor beta chains were sequenced from one sample in a study of Ad26.COV2.S vaccination and SARS-CoV-2 variants. Sequenced by immunoSEQ multiplex PCR; TCRdb stores in-frame clones only, minus some. The sample includes 300,000 to 450,000 clones, roughly nine tenths of them seen just once. Sequences were derived from peripheral blood, sampled after recovery from COVID-19. Source of these receptors: a human donor who had recovered from COVID-19.

The J gene is TRBJ2-5, the V gene TRBV19; D is possibly TRBD1 (6 bases). From germline, CDR1 is LNHDA and CDR2 SQIVND (reference sequence). V gave up 2 bases and J gave up 3 bases, with 13 bases separating them. This CDR3 region has 15 residues. CDR3 in DNA: TGTGCCAGTAGTATAATGTGGGGGCAAGAAGAGACCCAGTACTTC. Translating it yields CASSIMWGQEETQYF.

This clone has a single count. The V gene is TRBV3-1 (or the pseudogene TRBV3-2), the J gene TRBJ1-5; a weak D match, TRBD1 (5 bases). V dropped 0 bases and J dropped 6 bases, with 12 bases sitting between them. This CDR3 is 15 amino acids long. The germline gives CDR1 LGHDT, CDR2 YNNKEL (reference sequence). CDR3 protein: CASSQDVQAGQPQHF. In DNA, the CDR3 is TGTGCCAGCAGCCAAGATGTACAGGCGGGTCAGCCCCAGCATTTT.

The chain joins TRBV12-5 to TRBJ1-1, with a tentative D call TRBD1 (5 bases). V was shortened by 1 base and J by 1 base, with 10 bases between the two germline ends. The CDR3 has 15 residues. Germline assignment: CDR1 LGHNT and CDR2 FRNRAP. CDR3 in DNA: TGTGCTAGTGGTTTGGCCCCTGGGGGGAACACTGAAGCTTTCTTT. It encodes CASGLAPGGNTEAFF.

The chain combines TRBV7-9 with TRBJ1-1; D remains unclear. Germline V gene data show CDR1 as SEHNR and CDR2 as FQNEAQ (reference sequence). The V end was cut by 5 bases, the J end by 4 bases, with 8 bases between. The CDR3 is 12 amino acids. CDR3 DNA sequence: TGTGCCAGCAGCCGGGGAACCACTGAAGCTTTCTTT. Translation gives CASSRGTTEAFF. Based on the CDR3 plus reference TRBV7-9 and TRBJ1-1, the full variable domain is DTGVSQNPRHKITKRGQNVTFRCDPISEHNRLYWYRQTLGQGPEFLTYFQNEAQLEKSRLLSDRFSAERPKGSFSTLEIQRTEQGDSAMYLCASSRGTTEAFFGQGTRLTVV.

CDR3: CASSLAPNNEQFF. The CDR3 DNA reads TGTGCCAGCAGCTTAGCGCCAAACAATGAGCAGTTCTTC. The V and J genes are TRBV7-9 and TRBJ2-1; D call uncertain. Trimming removed 0 bases from V and 5 bases from J, with 5 bases in between. CDR1 and CDR2 from the germline V gene are SEHNR and FQNEAQ (reference sequence). The length of the CDR3 is 13 residues. The complete variable domain, with remaining parts taken from reference TRBV7-9 and TRBJ2-1, reads DTGVSQNPRHKITKRGQNVTFRCDPISEHNRLYWYRQTLGQGPEFLTYFQNEAQLEKSRLLSDRFSAERPKGSFSTLEIQRTEQGDSAMYLCASSLAPNNEQFFGPGTRLTVL.

The chain employs TRBV7-2 and TRBJ1-5, with 8 bases that match TRBD1. The CDR3 has 15 amino acids. CDR1 is SGHTA and CDR2 is FQGNSA in the germline V gene. J was trimmed by 2 bases and V by 3 bases; bases with no gene match: 3. This CDR3 reads CASSFDRGGNQPQHF. CDR3 in DNA: TGTGCCAGCAGCTTTGACAGGGGCGGCAATCAGCCCCAGCATTTT.

The J gene is TRBJ2-7, the V gene TRBV5-1; TRBD1 matches at 8 bases. Per germline, CDR1 SGHRS and CDR2 YFSETQ. CDR3 length: 18 residues. V lost 0 bases to trimming and J lost 2 bases; unmatched junction nucleotides: 13. DNA of the CDR3: TGCGCCAGCAGCTTGGACCCCTCCGACAGGGGTCTTACCTACGAGCAGTACTTC. Its translation is CASSLDPSDRGLTYEQYF.

In this sample, this clone turned up once. As DNA, the CDR3 is TGTGCCACCAGCAGAGATCCCCCAGCCGTGACAGGTAACTATGGCTACACCTTC. Translated, it gives CATSRDPPAVTGNYGYTF. This chain joins TRBV15 and TRBJ1-2; possible D gene TRBD1, 6 bases. Trimming removed 0 bases from V and 1 base from J, with 18 bases in between. The CDR3 has 18 amino acids. The germline CDR1 and CDR2 sequences are LNHNV and YYDKDF (reference sequence).

The J gene is TRBJ1-1, the V gene TRBV10-3; no firm D call. V lost 6 bases to trimming and J lost 2 bases, with 7 bases between them. CDR1 ENHRY and CDR2 SYGVKD come from the germline V gene. CDR3 length equals 12 residues. CDR3 in DNA: TGTGCCATCAGGATGGGAAACACTGAAGCTTTCTTT. Amino acids: CAIRMGNTEAFF.